This is a list of T cell receptor beta chains from one sample in a study of Tregs in tolerant kidney transplant recipients. Here immunoSEQ multiplex PCR was the method, and the copy in TCRdb shows in-frame clones only, minus some. The table shows about 50,000 clones, with more than 70% occurring only once. The sample consisted of CD8+ T cells from blood (PBMCs), taken 12 months after the transplant. Receptor source: a human patient who received a combined kidney and bone marrow transplant. Some T cells may originate from the graft donor. Both conserved end residues are part of each CDR3. A D gene is named only where the DNA matches it firmly. Expanded clones are given a class, and other clones once, few, many or no size at all.

TRBV21-1,.,.,TRBJ1-5,TGTGCCAGCAGCAAAAACAAGGACAGGGGACATGGTAATCAGCCCCAGCATTTT,CASSKNKDRGHGNQPQHF
TRBV5-5,.,.,TRBJ1-1,TGTGCCAGCAGCCTCTATGCCGGGGAAGGTACTGAAGCTTTCTTT,CASSLYAGEGTEAFF
TRBV4-1,.,.,TRBJ1-1,TGCGCCAGCAGCCAGCGGCACAGGGCCTTGAACACTGAAGCTTTCTTT,CASSQRHRALNTEAFF
TRBV6-5,.,TRBD1,TRBJ2-2,TGTGCCACCGGGACAGGGAGGGTCGGGGAGCTGTTTTTT,CATGTGRVGELFF
TRBV9,.,.,TRBJ1-5,TGTGCCAGCAGCGTAGCGAGCAATCAGCCCCAGCATTTT,CASSVASNQPQHF
TRBV19,.,.,TRBJ2-6,TGTGCCAGTAGTATATTCTTAGGGGCCAACGTCCTGACTTTC,CASSIFLGANVLTF
TRBV9,.,.,TRBJ1-1,TGTGCCAGCAGCGTTGTAAGTGAGGCGATGAACACTGAAGCTTTCTTT,CASSVVSEAMNTEAFF
TRBV7-2,.,.,TRBJ1-6,TGTGCCAGCAGCTTAGGGGCAGTGAGCTCCTATAATTCACCCCTCCACTTT,CASSLGAVSSYNSPLHF
TRBV19,few,TRBD2,TRBJ2-1,TGTGCCAGTAGTAATAGCGGGGGCGACTACAATGAGCAGTTCTTC,CASSNSGGDYNEQFF
TRBV15,.,TRBD2,TRBJ2-5,TGTGCCACCAGCACCCAGACTAGCGGAGACGGAGAGACCCAGTACTTC,CATSTQTSGDGETQYF
TRBV9,.,.,TRBJ2-2,TGTGCCAGCAGCGTAGCTACAGGGAGATTCGGGGAGCTGTTTTTT,CASSVATGRFGELFF
TRBV15,.,.,TRBJ1-1,TGTGCCACGACAGGAGGGGGGGACACTGAAGCTTTCTTT,CATTGGGDTEAFF
TRBV27,.,.,TRBJ2-3,TGTGCCAGCAGCGGAGGGTGGGATACGCAGTATTTT,CASSGGWDTQYF
TRBV28,.,.,TRBJ2-3,TGTGCCACCCATCCCGGGGGATCTAGCACAGATACGCAGTATTTT,CATHPGGSSTDTQYF
TRBV9,.,TRBD2,TRBJ2-1,TGTGCCAGCAGCGCGGTGACTAGCGGGAGTACGGGCTCCTACAATGAGCAGTTCTTC,CASSAVTSGSTGSYNEQFF
TRBV27,.,.,TRBJ2-1,TGTGCCAGCAGTTTAGGGGGGAGTTCCTACAATGAGCAGTTCTTC,CASSLGGSSYNEQFF
TRBV11-2,.,TRBD2,TRBJ2-3,TGTGCCAGCAGCTTAGTATCTAGCGGGAGGGGTACAGATACGCAGTATTTT,CASSLVSSGRGTDTQYF
TRBV19,.,.,TRBJ2-2,TGTGCCAGTAGTATCTGGGTAGCGGCCGGGGAGCTGTTTTTT,CASSIWVAAGELFF
TRBV7-8,.,.,TRBJ2-1,TGTGCCAGCAGCCTAGGGTGGGGCAATTACAATGAGCAGTTCTTC,CASSLGWGNYNEQFF
TRBV28,.,TRBD1,TRBJ2-2,TGTGCCAGCAGTTTAAAGCCGGGACAGAGCGTTTATTACACCGGGGAGCTGTTTTTT,CASSLKPGQSVYYTGELFF
TRBV4-1,.,.,TRBJ2-7,TGCGCCAGCAGCCAGGCAGCGGAGTATTACGAGCAGTACTTC,CASSQAAEYYEQYF
TRBV14,.,TRBD2,TRBJ2-1,TGTGCCAGCAGCCAAGACCGGGTAGCGGGCCTTTACAATGAGCAGTTCTTC,CASSQDRVAGLYNEQFF
TRBV21-1,.,.,TRBJ1-5,TGTGCCAGCAGCAAACGCCGCCCAAGGGTCAGGGCCTATAGCAATCAGCCCCAGCATTTT,CASSKRRPRVRAYSNQPQHF
TRBV2,.,TRBD2,TRBJ2-3,TGTGCCAGCAGTGTGCCGCCTAGCGGGAGCACAGATACGCAGTATTTT,CASSVPPSGSTDTQYF